This is a list of T cell receptor beta chains from one sample in a study of T cells in Graves' hyperthyroidism and ophthalmopathy. MiXCR, applied by TCRdb to the multiplex PCR reads, yields one record per CDR3 protein. The table lists hundreds of thousands of distinct CDR3 sequences, approximately 16% of them singletons. The sequencing sample was made of blood. The receptors shown here come from a woman between 40 and 50 years old with Graves' ophthalmopathy. Both conserved end residues are part of each CDR3. D genes are given only for firm matches. The size entry is marked missing in some rows and otherwise reads once, few, many or a size class.

-	TRBJ1-4	TRBV4-2	-	TGTGCCAGCAGCCAAGGAATAGTTGATAATGAAAAACTGTTTTTT	CASSQGIVDNEKLFF
many	TRBJ2-1	TRBV11-2	-	TGTGCCAGCAGCTTAGGTGGGACAAGGATTGGTGATTATGAGCAGTTCTTC	CASSLGGTRIGDYEQFF
-	TRBJ2-1	TRBV24-1	TRBD1	TGTGCCACCAGTGACCGGACAGGGGGAGCCTACAATGAGCAGTTCTTC	CATSDRTGGAYNEQFF
many	TRBJ2-1	TRBV3-1	-	TGTGCCAGCAGCCGTCTAAGGCTACCCCCAAACAATGAGCAGTTCTTC	CASSRLRLPPNNEQFF
-	TRBJ2-7	TRBV5-1	-	TGCGCCAGCAGCTTGGGCCTAGGTCTCTACGAGCAGTACTTC	CASSLGLGLYEQYF
many	TRBJ2-3	TRBV24-1	-	TGTGCCACCGGCTCTGATACAGATACGCAGTATTTT	CATGSDTDTQYF
-	TRBJ1-1	TRBV18	-	TGTGCCAGCTCACGGACAGCGACAAACACTGAAGCTTTCTTT	CASSRTATNTEAFF
many	TRBJ2-1	TRBV5-1	TRBD2	TGCGCCAGCAGCTTGGGCGCGGGGGGGCTGTACAATGAGCAGTTCTTC	CASSLGAGGLYNEQFF
-	TRBJ1-5	TRBV15	-	TGTGCCACCAGCACCCTTCCACAGGGAAGGCAGCATTTT	CATSTLPQGRQHF
many	TRBJ2-7	TRBV7-8	-	TGTGCCAGCAGCTTAGTGGTCGGACAGTCCTCCTACGAGCAGTACTTC	CASSLVVGQSSYEQYF
-	TRBJ1-5	TRBV28	TRBD1	TGTGCCAGCACCCGACCTGGGACAGGCGCCTACAATCAGCCCCAGCATTTT	CASTRPGTGAYNQPQHF
many	TRBJ1-5	TRBV30	TRBD1	TGTGCCTGGGAAACAGGGGCGCATCAGCCCCAGCATTTT	CAWETGAHQPQHF
-	TRBJ2-3	TRBV18	TRBD2	TGTGCCAGCTCACTAGGACTAGCGGGAGTAAAGGATACGCAGTATTTT	CASSLGLAGVKDTQYF
many	TRBJ2-3	TRBV7-8	-	TGTGCCAGCGGAGCGCCGGCAGATACGCAGTATTTT	CASGAPADTQYF
few	TRBJ1-5	TRBV19	-	TGTGCCAGTGTTGAAAGGGCGGGAGGCAATCAGCCCCAGCATTTT	CASVERAGGNQPQHF
-	TRBJ2-7	TRBV20-1	TRBD2	TGCAGTGCTTTACGTAGCGGGACGGGCGAGCAGTACTTC	CSALRSGTGEQYF
many	TRBJ1-6	TRBV3-1	-	TGTGCCAGCAGCCATGATCCCAGGGGTTACAATTCACCCCTCCACTTT	CASSHDPRGYNSPLHF
many	TRBJ2-7	TRBV18	TRBD1	TGTGCCAGCTCAACTCAGGACAGGGCCGAGCAGTACTTC	CASSTQDRAEQYF
many	TRBJ2-1	TRBV20-1	TRBD2	TGCAGTGCTCGACTAGCGGGGATCTACAATGAGCAGTTCTTC	CSARLAGIYNEQFF
few	TRBJ2-4	TRBV5-1	TRBD1	TGCGCCAGCAGCGGAGCAGAGACAGGGCTAGCCAAAAACATTCAGTACTTC	CASSGAETGLAKNIQYF
few	TRBJ2-1	TRBV3-1	-	TGTGCCAGCAGCCCCGCTAGCGAGGGGGCCAATGAGCAGTTCTTC	CASSPASEGANEQFF
many	TRBJ2-7	TRBV2	-	TGTGCCAGCGAGAGGGGCCGCGACGGGTACGAGCAGTACTTC	CASERGRDGYEQYF
many	TRBJ2-2	TRBV27	-	TGTGCCAGCAGCCTTTCCCCCGACGGAACCGGGGAGCTGTTTTTT	CASSLSPDGTGELFF
-	TRBJ1-1	TRBV7-9	-	TGTGCCAGCAGGGGGATTGGGGCCAACACTGAAGCTTTCTTT	CASRGIGANTEAFF
few	TRBJ2-7	TRBV28	-	TGTGCCAGCAGCCTGGTGGCTAGGCATCAAGCCTACGAGCAGTACTTC	CASSLVARHQAYEQYF
many	TRBJ2-7	TRBV12-3/TRBV12-4	TRBD2	TGTGCCAGCAGTTTAGGACTAGCGTGGGAGCAGTACTTC	CASSLGLAWEQYF
many	TRBJ2-3	TRBV28	TRBD2	TGTGCCAGCAGTCCCCACCGGGGGGGCACAGATACGCAGTATTTT	CASSPHRGGTDTQYF
-	TRBJ1-5	TRBV29-1	-	TGCAGCGTTGCAGAGACAGAAAATCAGCCCCAGCATTTT	CSVAETENQPQHF
-	TRBJ2-1	TRBV6-1	-	TGTGCCAGCAGCCGCGACCCTGGGTCCTACAATGAGCAGTTCTTC	CASSRDPGSYNEQFF
few	TRBJ2-3	TRBV3-1	TRBD2	TGTGCCAGCAGCCAATGGGTAGCGGGCGGAGGGGATACGCAGTATTTT	CASSQWVAGGGDTQYF
-	TRBJ2-2	TRBV10-3	TRBD1	TGTGCCATCAGTTCAGGGGGCGGTAACACCGGGGAGCTGTTTTTT	CAISSGGGNTGELFF
many	TRBJ2-7	TRBV3-1	TRBD2	TGTGCCAGCAGCCTGGGACTAGCGGGAGAGAGCGAGCAGTACTTC	CASSLGLAGESEQYF
many	TRBJ1-1	TRBV12-3/TRBV12-4	-	TGTGCCAGCAGCCCCCTCGGGGACACGAACACTGAAGCTTTCTTT	CASSPLGDTNTEAFF
many	TRBJ2-4	TRBV6-1	-	TGTGCCAGCGGTAAGGACGCCCAAAACATTCAGTACTTC	CASGKDAQNIQYF
many	TRBJ1-6	TRBV11-2	-	TGTGCCAGCGCGCCGGGAGCCTCCTATAATTCACCCCTCCACTTT	CASAPGASYNSPLHF
-	TRBJ2-7	TRBV11-2	-	TGTGCCAGCAGCCTACGGGACTCTAAATACCCCCCCTACGAGCAGTACTTC	CASSLRDSKYPPYEQYF
few	TRBJ1-4	TRBV5-1	TRBD1	TGCGCCAGCAGCTTGCCTAGGGACAGCGGGAATGAAAAACTGTTTTTT	CASSLPRDSGNEKLFF
many	TRBJ2-7	TRBV6-1	-	TGTGCCAGCACTCCGACACTTCGCTACGAGCAGTACTTC	CASTPTLRYEQYF
-	TRBJ2-5	TRBV12-3/TRBV12-4	-	TGTGCCAGCAGTTGGGCGGCCGAAGAGACCCAGTACTTC	CASSWAAEETQYF
many	TRBJ1-1	TRBV12-3/TRBV12-4	-	TGTGCCAGCAGTTTAGGAGCGGGAGCTTTCTTT	CASSLGAGAFF